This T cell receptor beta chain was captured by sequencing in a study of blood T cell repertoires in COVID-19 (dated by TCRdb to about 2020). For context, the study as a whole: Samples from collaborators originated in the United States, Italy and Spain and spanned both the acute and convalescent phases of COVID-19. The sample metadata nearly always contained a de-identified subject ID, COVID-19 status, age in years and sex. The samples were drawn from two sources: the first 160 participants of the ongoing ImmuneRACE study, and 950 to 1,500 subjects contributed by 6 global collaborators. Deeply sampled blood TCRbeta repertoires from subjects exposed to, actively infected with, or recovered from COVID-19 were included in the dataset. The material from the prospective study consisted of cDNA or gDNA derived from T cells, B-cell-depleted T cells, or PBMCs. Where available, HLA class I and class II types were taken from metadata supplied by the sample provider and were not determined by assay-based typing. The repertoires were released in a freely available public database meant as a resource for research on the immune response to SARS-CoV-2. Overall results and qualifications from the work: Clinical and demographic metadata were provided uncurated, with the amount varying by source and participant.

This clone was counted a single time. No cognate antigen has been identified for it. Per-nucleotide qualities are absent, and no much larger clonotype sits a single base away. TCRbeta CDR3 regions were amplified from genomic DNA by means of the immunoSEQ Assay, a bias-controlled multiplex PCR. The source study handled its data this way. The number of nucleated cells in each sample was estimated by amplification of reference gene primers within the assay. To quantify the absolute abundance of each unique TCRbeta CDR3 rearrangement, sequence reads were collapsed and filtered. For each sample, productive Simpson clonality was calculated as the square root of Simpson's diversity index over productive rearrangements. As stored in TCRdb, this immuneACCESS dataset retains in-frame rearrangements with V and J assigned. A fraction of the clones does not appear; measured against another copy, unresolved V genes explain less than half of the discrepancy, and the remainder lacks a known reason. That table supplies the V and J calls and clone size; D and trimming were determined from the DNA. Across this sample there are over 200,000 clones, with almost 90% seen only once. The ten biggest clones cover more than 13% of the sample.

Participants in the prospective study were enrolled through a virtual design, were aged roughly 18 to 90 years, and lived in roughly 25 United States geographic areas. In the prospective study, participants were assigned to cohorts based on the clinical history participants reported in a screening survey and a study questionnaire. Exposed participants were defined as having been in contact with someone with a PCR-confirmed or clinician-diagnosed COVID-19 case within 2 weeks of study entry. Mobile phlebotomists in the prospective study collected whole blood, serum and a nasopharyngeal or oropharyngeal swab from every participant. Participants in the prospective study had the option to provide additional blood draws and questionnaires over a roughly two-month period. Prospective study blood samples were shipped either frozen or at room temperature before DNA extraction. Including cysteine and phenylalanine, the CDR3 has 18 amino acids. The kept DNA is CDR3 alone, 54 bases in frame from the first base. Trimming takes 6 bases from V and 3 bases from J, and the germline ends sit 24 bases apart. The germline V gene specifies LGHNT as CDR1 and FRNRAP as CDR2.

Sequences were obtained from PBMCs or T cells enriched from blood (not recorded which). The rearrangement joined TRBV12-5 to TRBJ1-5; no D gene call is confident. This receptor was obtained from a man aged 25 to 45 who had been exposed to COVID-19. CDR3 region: CASGLSVDLPANNQPQHF. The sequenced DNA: TGTGCTAGTGGGCTGAGCGTCGATCTACCGGCAAACAATCAGCCCCAGCATTTT. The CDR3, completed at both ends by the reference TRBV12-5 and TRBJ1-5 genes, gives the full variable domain DARVTQTPRHKVTEMGQEVTMRCQPILGHNTVFWYRQTMMQGLELLAYFRNRAPLDDSGMPKDRFSAEMPDATLATLKIQPSEPRDSAVYFCASGLSVDLPANNQPQHFGDGTRLSIL.